The 17 T cell receptor beta chains reported below all come from one sample, sequenced in a study of CD8+ T cells in alopecia areata. Documented treatment: oral pan-JAK inhibitor, 5-10 mg twice daily. Investigators isolated RNA and reverse transcribed it into cDNA to act as the sequencing template. Clones were read by immunoSEQ multiplex PCR, and TCRdb kept only the in-frame ones, dropping some. The profile shows fewer than 250,000 clones, under 80% of them singletons. The sample here was CD4+ T cells sorted from blood, taken around week 49, from a patient treated with tofacitinib. Receptor source: a human donor with alopecia areata.

The rearrangement joins TRBV4-3 to TRBJ1-1; no clear D. The CDR3 sequence is 15 residues long. Germline values: CDR1 LGHNA, CDR2 YSLEER. V lost 0 bases to trimming and J lost 2 bases, with 10 bases between them. As DNA, the CDR3 is TGCGCCAGCAGCCAAGATCTCGGGGAAAACACTGAAGCTTTCTTT. Its protein is CASSQDLGENTEAFF.

V gene TRBV5-1 combines with J gene TRBJ1-1; D remains ambiguous. Trimming removed 2 bases at V and 5 bases at J, with 7 bases between. CDR3 length: 12 residues. Germline lookup yields CDR1 SGHRS and CDR2 YFSETQ. This chain's CDR3 is CASSFRGTEAFF. In nucleotides, the CDR3 is TGCGCCAGCAGCTTTAGAGGGACTGAAGCTTTCTTT.

The chain couples TRBV27 to TRBJ2-7; 11 bases are a match to TRBD1. There are 16 residues in the CDR3. The V gene end was trimmed by 5 bases and the J gene end by 5 bases; junction bases not matched to a gene: 11. Germline CDR1 reads MNHEY; CDR2 reads SMNVEV (reference sequence). CDR3 amino acids: CASSTEGTGGSNEQYF. In DNA form, the CDR3 reads TGTGCCAGCAGTACCGAAGGGACAGGGGGTAGCAACGAGCAGTACTTC.

This chain joins TRBV27 and TRBJ2-1, with D perhaps given as TRBD1 or TRBD2 (5 bases each). Germline V gene data show CDR1 as MNHEY and CDR2 as SMNVEV (reference sequence). Trimming stripped 1 base from V and 6 bases from J, with 13 bases between. This CDR3 contains 15 residues. CDR3 bases: TGTGCCAGCAGTTTATACGGGACCCTTACCAATGAGCAGTTCTTC. It codes for CASSLYGTLTNEQFF.

This clone was found a few times. The chain joins TRBV5-1 to TRBJ2-5, with D perhaps TRBD2 (6 bases). V gave up 4 bases and J gave up 5 bases, with 18 bases separating them. From germline, CDR1 is SGHRS and CDR2 YFSETQ. The length of the CDR3 is 15 residues. This CDR3 reads CASSRGGSEGETQYF. The CDR3, as DNA: TGCGCCAGCAGCCGCGGAGGTTCGGAGGGGGAGACCCAGTACTTC. Full variable domain (remainder filled in from reference TRBV5-1 and TRBJ2-5): KAGVTQTPRYLIKTRGQQVTLSCSPISGHRSVSWYQQTPGQGLQFLFEYFSETQRNKGNFPGRFSGRQFSNSRSEMNVSTLELGDSALYLCASSRGGSEGETQYFGPGTRLLVL.

V usage is TRBV15 and J usage is TRBJ2-2; D possibly corresponds to TRBD1 (6 bases). The germline CDR1 and CDR2 sequences are LNHNV and YYDKDF (reference sequence). The CDR3 totals 15 residues. V was pared by 3 bases and J by 0 bases, with 8 bases between. The CDR3 coding sequence is TGTGCCACCAGCAGGGGACATACGAACACCGGGGAGCTGTTTTTT. This sequence encodes CATSRGHTNTGELFF.

Only one count was recorded for this clone. V and J are TRBV6-1 and TRBJ2-7; D assignment may be TRBD1 or TRBD2 (5 bases each). CDR1 is MNHNS, CDR2 SASEGT, per germline. Trimming took off 3 bases at V and 5 bases at J, with 11 bases between the two ends. The CDR3 totals 13 residues. The CDR3 here is CASSDPGAHEQYF. CDR3 nucleotides: TGTGCCAGCAGTGATCCCGGGGCCCACGAGCAGTACTTC.

This chain links TRBV4-3 with TRBJ2-5; possibly TRBD2 for D (5 bases). Per the germline V gene, CDR1 is LGHNA and CDR2 is YSLEER. This CDR3 contains 14 residues. Between the trimmed V and J ends, which lost 4 bases and 2 bases, there was a span of 11 bases. The CDR3 DNA is TGCGCCAGCAGCCCAACGGGGTTACAAGAGACCCAGTACTTC. It yields the protein CASSPTGLQETQYF.

V usage is TRBV9 and J usage is TRBJ2-3; no clear D gene. V lost 1 base and J lost 2, with 8 bases in between. This CDR3 is 14 amino acids long. CDR1 SGDLS and CDR2 YYNGEE come from the germline V gene. CDR3 nucleotides: TGTGCCAGCAGCGTATCTCTCCTCACAGATACGCAGTATTTT. This codes for CASSVSLLTDTQYF.

This rearrangement joins TRBV5-1 to TRBJ1-2; TRBD1 is a possible D gene (5 bases). Between the trimmed V and J ends, which lost 0 bases and 2 bases, there was a span of 14 bases. The length of the CDR3 is 16 residues. CDR1 and CDR2 from the germline V gene are SGHRS and YFSETQ. Written as DNA, the CDR3 is TGCGCCAGCAGCTTGGGCCCGGGACGGCAAAACTATGGCTACACCTTC. Translated, it gives CASSLGPGRQNYGYTF.

V and J are TRBV29-1 and TRBJ1-2, with a tentative D call TRBD1 (6 bases). Trimming left V 7 bases short and J 3 bases short, with 15 bases between. This CDR3 region has 13 residues. CDR1 is SQVTM, CDR2 ANQGSEA, per germline. CDR3 in amino acids: CSARQARDYGYTF. DNA for the CDR3: TGCAGCGCCCGACAGGCGCGTGACTATGGCTACACCTTC.

The chain links TRBV14 to TRBJ1-2; 7 positions agree with TRBD1. This CDR3 comprises 15 residues. Losses at the gene ends were 4 bases for V and 5 bases for J; bases not matched to a gene: 10. Germline CDR1 is SGHDN and CDR2 is FVKESK. This CDR3 reads CASSPRQGVEYGYTF. The CDR3 coding sequence is TGTGCCAGCAGCCCGCGACAGGGAGTGGAATATGGCTACACCTTC.

The chain couples TRBV9 to TRBJ2-3, with D perhaps TRBD1 or TRBD2 (5 bases each). The V end was cut by 4 bases, the J end by 4 bases, with 22 bases between. The germline V gene encodes CDR1 SGDLS and CDR2 YYNGEE. The CDR3 loop spans 17 amino acids. CDR3 protein: CASSSTGLMTRADTQYF. CDR3 nucleotide sequence: TGTGCCAGCAGCTCCACGGGGCTAATGACCCGGGCAGATACGCAGTATTTT.

The chain couples TRBV30 to TRBJ1-4, with TRBD1 identical over 12 bases. From germline, CDR1 is GTSNPN and CDR2 SVGIG (reference sequence). The J segment lost 8 bases and the V segment lost 0 bases, leaving 4 bases of the junction unmatched. The CDR3 length is 15 residues. The CDR3 nucleotides are TGTGCCTGGAGTGTCGGGACAGGGGGCCAGGAAAAACTGTTTTTT. Translated, it gives CAWSVGTGGQEKLFF.

This chain connects TRBV2 to TRBJ2-1; a possible D gene is TRBD2 (6 bases). This CDR3 comprises 15 residues. Germline V gives CDR1 SNHLY, CDR2 FYNNEI. Between the trimmed V and J ends, which lost 7 bases and 2 bases, there was a span of 15 bases. CDR3 DNA sequence: TGTGCCAGCAAGGGACTCCAGGGTCCCTACAATGAGCAGTTCTTC. Translation: CASKGLQGPYNEQFF.

V gene TRBV7-2 combines with J gene TRBJ2-3, with 7 nucleotides matching TRBD2. J lost 0 bases, V lost 6 bases, and 6 bases had no gene match. In germline, CDR1 is SGHTA, CDR2 FQGNSA. The CDR3 loop spans 15 amino acids. The CDR3 is CASRPAGGSTDTQYF. The CDR3 bases are TGTGCCAGCAGGCCCGCCGGGGGGAGCACAGATACGCAGTATTTT.

The chain couples TRBV13 to TRBJ2-5; TRBD2 is a possible D gene (6 bases). The CDR3 is 14 residues long. V lost 5 bases and J lost 2, with 12 bases in between. Per the germline V gene, CDR1 is PRHDT and CDR2 is FYEKMQ (reference sequence). The CDR3 DNA reads TGTGCCAGCAGCCCGGGACGGGAGCAAGAGACCCAGTACTTC. It specifies CASSPGREQETQYF. The full variable domain, in which reference TRBV13 and TRBJ2-5 provide the parts outside the CDR3, is AAGVIQSPRHLIKEKRETATLKCYPIPRHDTVYWYQQGPGQDPQFLISFYEKMQSDKGSIPDRFSAQQFSDYHSELNMSSLELGDSALYFCASSPGREQETQYFGPGTRLLVL.